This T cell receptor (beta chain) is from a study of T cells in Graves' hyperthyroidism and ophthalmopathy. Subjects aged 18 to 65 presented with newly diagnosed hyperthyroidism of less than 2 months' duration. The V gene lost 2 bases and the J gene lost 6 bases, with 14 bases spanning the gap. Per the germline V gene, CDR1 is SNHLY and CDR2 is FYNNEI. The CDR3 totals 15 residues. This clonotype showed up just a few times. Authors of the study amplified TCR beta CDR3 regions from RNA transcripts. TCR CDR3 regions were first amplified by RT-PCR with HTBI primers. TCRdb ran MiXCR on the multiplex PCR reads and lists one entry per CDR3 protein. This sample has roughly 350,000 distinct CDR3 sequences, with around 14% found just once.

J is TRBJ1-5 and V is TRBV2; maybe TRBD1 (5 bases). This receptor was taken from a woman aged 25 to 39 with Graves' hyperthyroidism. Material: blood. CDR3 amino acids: CASSEIGTAGQPQHF. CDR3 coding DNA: TGTGCCAGCAGTGAAATAGGGACGGCGGGTCAGCCCCAGCATTTT.